One and the same sample provided the 27 T cell receptor beta chains below, sequenced in a study of cytomegalovirus exposure and HLA in healthy donors. Primers: 60 Vbeta forward and 13 Jbeta reverse. The protocol was immunoSEQ multiplex PCR, while the TCRdb copy is restricted to in-frame clones and leaves out a portion. The data contain fewer than 200,000 clones, about three quarters of them seen just once; the ten biggest clones take up around 3%. What was sequenced was PBMCs. These receptors all come from a woman aged 40 to 49 in good health and CMV-seropositive.

This rearrangement joins TRBV7-2 to TRBJ2-3; TRBD2 matches at 10 bases. From germline, CDR1 is SGHTA and CDR2 FQGNSA. The CDR3 runs to 15 residues. V shed 5 bases, J shed 8 bases, and the junction held 10 bases outside the gene matches. The CDR3 loop is CASSPQRGGLGTQYF. CDR3 nucleotide sequence: TGTGCCAGCAGCCCCCAGCGGGGGGGCCTTGGTACGCAGTATTTT.

The chain combines TRBV7-9 with TRBJ2-5; D is possibly TRBD2 (6 bases). CDR1 and CDR2 from the germline V gene are SEHNR and FQNEAQ (reference sequence). The V end was cut by 0 bases, the J end by 5 bases, with 13 bases between. The CDR3 loop spans 15 amino acids. CDR3 loop: CASSLAGGKGETQYF. Here the CDR3 DNA reads TGTGCCAGCAGCTTAGCGGGAGGAAAGGGGGAGACCCAGTACTTC.

CDR3 DNA sequence: TGCGCCAGCAGCTTCAGGGAGAACACTGAAGCTTTCTTT. This sequence encodes CASSFRENTEAFF. V is TRBV5-1 and J is TRBJ1-1, with a possible D match to TRBD1 (5 bases). The CDR3 loop spans 13 amino acids. Deletions cut 2 bases from V and 1 base from J, with 6 bases between. CDR1 SGHRS and CDR2 YFSETQ come from the germline V gene.

The CDR3: CASSPETVFTDTQYF. The CDR3 region has the DNA TGCGCCAGCAGCCCTGAAACAGTATTCACAGATACGCAGTATTTT. This chain links TRBV4-1 with TRBJ2-3; no firm D call. The V end lost 4 bases, the J end lost 2 bases, and 13 bases lay between the germline ends. This CDR3 contains 15 residues. In germline, CDR1 is MGHRA, CDR2 YSYEKL.

The CDR3 nucleotides are TGTGCCAGCAGCTCGGGACAGGGGATTAATTCACCCCTCCACTTT. Its protein is CASSSGQGINSPLHF. V is TRBV7-2 and J is TRBJ1-6, with 10 nucleotides matching TRBD1. Germline assignment: CDR1 SGHTA and CDR2 FQGNSA. The CDR3 covers 15 residues. The ends lost 4 bases at V and 6 bases at J; junction bases unmatched: 3.

The chain recombines TRBV4-3 with TRBJ1-2; D is ambiguous. Germline loops: CDR1 LGHNA, CDR2 YSLEER. The CDR3 length is 14 residues. The V end lost 3 bases, the J end lost 4 bases, and 12 bases lay between the germline ends. Here the CDR3 reads CASSQEGTGYGYTF. In DNA form, the CDR3 reads TGCGCCAGCAGCCAGGAGGGTACGGGCTATGGCTACACCTTC.

The V and J genes are TRBV14 and TRBJ1-2, with D hard to call. Trimming took 0 bases from V and 5 from J, leaving 10 bases between them. The CDR3 runs to 14 residues. CDR1 SGHDN and CDR2 FVKESK come from the germline V gene. The CDR3 sequence: CASSQDIFLYGYTF. The CDR3 DNA is TGTGCCAGCAGCCAAGATATATTTTTGTATGGCTACACCTTC.

This clone was seen a handful of times. The CDR3 region is CASSESARQGNSGNTIYF. CDR3 DNA: TGTGCCAGCAGTGAATCAGCCCGACAGGGTAATTCTGGAAACACCATATATTTT. The chain carries TRBV25-1 and TRBJ1-3, with TRBD1 matching over 7 bases. Germline CDR1 reads MGHDK; CDR2 reads SYGVNS. The CDR3 is 18 residues long. V gave up 1 base and J gave up 1 base; unmatched junction bases: 10.

The rearrangement links TRBV28 to TRBJ2-5; tentatively, D is TRBD1 (5 bases). The V gene lost 6 bases and the J gene lost 1 base, with 9 bases spanning the gap. The CDR3 runs to 13 residues. CDR1 is MDHEN, CDR2 SYDVKM, per germline. The chain's CDR3 is CASRTTVQETQYF. Written as DNA, the CDR3 is TGTGCCAGCAGAACGACAGTCCAAGAGACCCAGTACTTC.

V usage is TRBV10-2 and J usage is TRBJ1-5; 9 positions agree with TRBD1. The CDR3 is 18 residues long. The V gene end was trimmed by 1 base and the J gene end by 2 bases; junction bases not matched to a gene: 9. Germline V gives CDR1 WSHSY, CDR2 SAAADI. Here the CDR3 DNA reads TGCGCCAGCAGTGAGTGGACAGGGGAGGGTAGAGGCAATCAGCCCCAGCATTTT. Translated, it gives CASSEWTGEGRGNQPQHF.

The chain has TRBV7-6 and TRBJ2-7; TRBD1 agrees at 8 bases. Germline lookup yields CDR1 SGHVS and CDR2 FNYEAQ. V dropped 6 bases and J dropped 2; count of bases not matched to a gene: 6. The CDR3 runs to 14 residues. The CDR3 DNA sequence: TGTGCCAGCAGTTCTGGACAGGGCCCCTACGAGCAGTACTTC. Residues: CASSSGQGPYEQYF.

The chain joins TRBV30 to TRBJ2-3; 8 nucleotides line up with TRBD2. Germline CDR1 reads GTSNPN; CDR2 reads SVGIG (reference sequence). This CDR3 contains 14 residues. J was trimmed by 5 bases and V by 2 bases; bases with no gene match: 6. Here the CDR3 DNA reads TGTGCCTGGAGTCCTACCCGGGGGGGAGATACGCAGTATTTT. Its protein is CAWSPTRGGDTQYF. The entire variable domain, with the rest obtained from reference TRBV30 and TRBJ2-3, is as follows: SQTIHQWPATLVQPVGSPLSLECTVEGTSNPNLYWYRQAAGRGLQLLFYSVGIGQISSEVPQNLSASRPQDRQFILSSKKLLLSDSGFYLCAWSPTRGGDTQYFGPGTRLTVL.

The V and J genes are TRBV30 and TRBJ2-1; 9 nucleotides match TRBD1. The V gene end was trimmed by 2 bases and the J gene end by 9 bases; junction bases not matched to a gene: 5. CDR1 GTSNPN and CDR2 SVGIG come from the germline V gene (reference sequence). The CDR3 length is 13 residues. CDR3 nucleotide sequence: TGTGCCTGGAGTTTGACAGGGGGAAGTGAGCAGTTCTTC. Amino acids: CAWSLTGGSEQFF.

The V gene is TRBV7-2, the J gene TRBJ2-7; TRBD2 aligns across 8 bases. The CDR3 has 15 residues. With V trimmed by 6 bases and J by 7 bases, 14 bases remained unmatched. Germline V gives CDR1 SGHTA, CDR2 FQGNSA. The CDR3 protein is CASSFGGGFPREQYF. The DNA of the CDR3 is TGTGCCAGCAGTTTCGGCGGGGGGTTCCCGAGGGAGCAGTACTTC.

This chain connects TRBV29-1 to TRBJ2-1; 7 bases agree with TRBD1. V lost 7 bases, J lost 1 base, and 7 bases stayed unmatched. The germline gives CDR1 SQVTM, CDR2 ANQGSEA. The CDR3 runs 14 residues. This chain's CDR3 is CSAVDRPSYNEQFF. DNA for the CDR3: TGCAGCGCCGTGGACAGGCCTTCCTACAATGAGCAGTTCTTC.

The V call is TRBV2, the J call TRBJ2-7; tentative D call: TRBD1 (6 bases). CDR1 is SNHLY and CDR2 is FYNNEI in the germline V gene. Trimming pared 11 bases from V and 0 bases from J, leaving 17 bases between. The CDR3 is made up of 14 amino acids. The CDR3 nucleotides are TGTGCCTGCTTACAGGGTGAGGTCTCCTACGAGCAGTACTTC. Protein: CACLQGEVSYEQYF.

The CDR3 loop is CASRDRVLDQPQHF. The CDR3 DNA sequence: TGTGCCAGCAGGGACAGGGTTCTTGATCAGCCCCAGCATTTT. The chain joins TRBV6-1 to TRBJ1-5; 8 bases fit TRBD1. Germline lookup yields CDR1 MNHNS and CDR2 SASEGT. J gave up 5 bases and V 6 bases, and 6 bases lay outside the gene matches. The CDR3 runs to 14 residues.

V usage is TRBV7-9 and J usage is TRBJ1-2; the match to TRBD1 covers 7 bases. Germline loops: CDR1 SEHNR, CDR2 FQNEAQ (reference sequence). J was trimmed by 6 bases and V by 5 bases; bases with no gene match: 12. The CDR3 has 15 amino acids. The CDR3 DNA reads TGTGCCAGCAGCGTTTGGGACAGAGGAGGGGATGGCTACACCTTC. It codes for CASSVWDRGGDGYTF.

The CDR3 spells CASSSDSLSGNTIYF. For the CDR3, the DNA is TGTGCCAGCAGCTCTGACAGCCTCTCTGGAAACACCATATATTTT. V and J are TRBV7-6 and TRBJ1-3; perhaps TRBD1 as D (5 bases). Trimming took off 4 bases at V and 0 bases at J, with 10 bases between the two ends. Germline V gene sequence: CDR1 SGHVS, CDR2 FNYEAQ. The CDR3 has 15 amino acids.

The V gene is TRBV7-9, the J gene TRBJ2-1; tentatively, D is TRBD1 (5 bases). V gave up 1 base and J gave up 2 bases, with 9 bases separating them. The CDR3 has 15 amino acids. Germline V gives CDR1 SEHNR, CDR2 FQNEAQ (reference sequence). CDR3 DNA: TGTGCCAGCAGCTTAGGGAGACAGCCCTACAATGAGCAGTTCTTC. Translated, it gives CASSLGRQPYNEQFF.

V usage is TRBV28 and J usage is TRBJ1-6; tentative D call: TRBD1 (6 bases). This CDR3 has 12 residues. Germline V CDR1 and CDR2: MDHEN, SYDVKM. V lost 10 bases and J 6 bases, leaving 10 bases between the germline ends. Here the CDR3 DNA reads TGTGCCATCGGACAGTCTAATTCACCCCTCCACTTT. It is translated as CAIGQSNSPLHF.

The J gene is TRBJ1-3, the V gene TRBV30; 8 bases match TRBD1. The V and J ends lost 8 bases and 0 bases, in that order; junction bases with no gene match: 3. CDR1 and CDR2 from the germline V gene are GTSNPN and SVGIG (reference sequence). This CDR3 region has 13 residues. CDR3 DNA sequence: TGTGCCCTCACAGGGGGCTCTGGAAACACCATATATTTT. Translated, it gives CALTGGSGNTIYF.

The chain's CDR3 is CASSPGTQSRGTGELFF. The DNA for the CDR3 is TGTGCCAGCAGCCCCGGGACTCAATCTAGGGGAACCGGGGAGCTGTTTTTT. The chain is built from TRBV5-8 and TRBJ2-2, with D maybe TRBD2 (6 bases). V lost 4 bases and J 5 bases, leaving 21 bases between the germline ends. Germline CDR1 and CDR2: SGHTS and YDEGEE. The CDR3 covers 17 residues.

This clone turned up a few times. V usage is TRBV5-1 and J usage is TRBJ1-2; 9 nucleotides agree with TRBD1. The CDR3 is 18 amino acids. After removal of 1 base from V and 4 bases from J, the junction contained 14 bases not matched to a gene. Germline loops: CDR1 SGHRS, CDR2 YFSETQ. CDR3 nucleotide sequence: TGCGCCAGCAGCTTGCCGGTTGATAGGGGACAGGGAAGCTATGGCTACACCTTC. Its protein product is CASSLPVDRGQGSYGYTF. The whole variable domain, filled in from reference TRBV5-1 and TRBJ1-2, reads KAGVTQTPRYLIKTRGQQVTLSCSPISGHRSVSWYQQTPGQGLQFLFEYFSETQRNKGNFPGRFSGRQFSNSRSEMNVSTLELGDSALYLCASSLPVDRGQGSYGYTFGSGTRLTVV.

The genes are TRBV9 and TRBJ2-3; 7 nucleotides align to TRBD2. This CDR3 contains 16 residues. Germline CDR1 and CDR2: SGDLS and YYNGEE. The ends lost 4 bases at V and 0 bases at J; junction bases unmatched: 8. Here the CDR3 reads CASSSSSGTSTDTQYF. CDR3 bases: TGTGCCAGCAGCTCCTCTAGCGGAACTAGCACAGATACGCAGTATTTT.

The V and J genes are TRBV6-5 and TRBJ2-2, with D uncertain. Germline V gives CDR1 MNHEY, CDR2 SVGAGI. V lost 6 bases to trimming and J lost 0 bases, with 11 bases between them. This CDR3 is built from 15 residues. CDR3 loop: CASRVGGSNTGELFF. In nucleotides, the CDR3 is TGTGCCAGCAGGGTCGGCGGTTCGAACACCGGGGAGCTGTTTTTT.

In the case of this clone: The same CDR3 arises from other DNA sequences in this sample as well. J is TRBJ1-1 and V is TRBV7-2; D unclear. V was trimmed by 1 base and J by 1 base, leaving 10 bases between them. There are 15 residues in the CDR3. Germline V CDR1 and CDR2: SGHTA, FQGNSA. The CDR3 DNA is TGTGCCAGCAGCTTAGTTGCGGGAGGGAACACTGAAGCTTTCTTT. Translation: CASSLVAGGNTEAFF.